This is a list of T cell receptor beta chains from one sample in a study of T cell repertoires in cytomegalovirus infection. TCRdb analysed the reads with MiXCR anew, one entry per CDR3 protein. The sample records some 940,000 distinct CDR3 sequences, around 32% being singletons. Their target antigens are unknown. Specimen: cultured CD8+ T cells from PBMCs, collected from culture after CMV antigen stimulation. The receptors stem from a human donor in good health (CMV status not recorded). Some clones in this sample may be carry-over from other donors' samples. The CDR3 runs from the conserved cysteine through the conserved F or W. A D gene is named only where the DNA matches it firmly. Clone size is not always given. Where it is, it says once, few, many or a class for expanded clones.

clone_size d_call j_call v_call cdr3_aa cdr3_nt
NA NA TRBJ1-1 TRBV28 CASSGDTLNTEAFF TGTGCCAGCTCGGGGGACACCTTGAACACTGAAGCTTTCTTT
NA NA TRBJ1-5 TRBV2 CASSEYRNSNQPQHF TGTGCCAGCAGTGAATACAGGAATAGCAATCAGCCCCAGCATTTT
NA NA TRBJ2-1 TRBV4-1 CASSLRETGFNEQFF TGCGCCAGCAGCCTGCGGGAGACAGGATTCAATGAGCAGTTCTTC
NA NA TRBJ2-1 TRBV7-9 CASSLASTGQFF TGTGCCAGCAGCTTAGCGAGCACCGGGCAGTTCTTC
NA TRBD2 TRBJ2-5 TRBV4-2 CASSQTGPYSGGAWETQYF TGTGCCAGCAGCCAGACCGGTCCATATAGCGGGGGGGCCTGGGAGACCCAGTACTTC
NA NA TRBJ2-5 TRBV28 CASSTTGTPNQETQYF TGTGCCAGCAGCACCACCGGGACACCGAACCAAGAGACCCAGTACTTC
few NA TRBJ1-1 TRBV4-1 CASSQDGLWVQDTEAFF TGCGCCAGCAGCCAAGATGGGCTTTGGGTTCAGGACACTGAAGCTTTCTTT
NA TRBD2 TRBJ2-7 TRBV19 CASSIDPSGLYRSEQYF TGTGCCAGTAGTATAGACCCTAGCGGCTTATACCGGAGTGAGCAGTACTTC
NA NA TRBJ2-1 TRBV9 CASSPQLGGITASTDEQFF TGTGCCAGCAGCCCTCAGCTTGGGGGCATCACCGCGAGTACCGATGAGCAGTTCTTC
many TRBD2 TRBJ2-1 TRBV11-2 CASSFVSGGANEQFF TGTGCCAGCAGCTTTGTTAGCGGGGGGGCCAATGAGCAGTTCTTC
NA NA TRBJ2-3 TRBV6-8 CASSYSPPDTQYF TGTGCCAGCAGTTACTCGCCCCCAGATACGCAGTATTTT
few NA TRBJ1-1 TRBV12-3/TRBV12-4 CASSLSFGREAFF TGTGCCAGCAGTTTATCTTTTGGCCGTGAAGCTTTCTTT
NA NA TRBJ1-5 TRBV20-1 CSAEGFRSNQPQHF TGCAGTGCCGAGGGGTTTAGGAGCAATCAGCCCCAGCATTTT
few NA TRBJ2-5 TRBV2 CATMPQETQYF TGTGCCACGATGCCCCAAGAGACCCAGTACTTC
NA TRBD1 TRBJ1-2 TRBV19 CASSIDLDREGFYDGYTF TGTGCCAGTAGTATAGATCTGGACAGGGAGGGCTTTTACGACGGCTACACCTTC
few NA TRBJ2-3 TRBV29-1 CSVGLTDTQYF TGCAGCGTTGGACTCACAGATACGCAGTATTTT
NA NA TRBJ2-3 TRBV3-1 CASSQGALTDTQYF TGTGCCAGCAGCCAAGGAGCTCTCACAGATACGCAGTATTTT
NA TRBD1 TRBJ2-1 TRBV7-9 CASSAPGWDRAYNEQFF TGTGCCAGCAGCGCACCCGGTTGGGACAGAGCTTACAATGAGCAGTTCTTC
NA TRBD2 TRBJ2-7 TRBV29-1 CSVDAGTSIDEQYF TGCAGCGTTGACGCCGGGACTAGTATCGACGAGCAGTACTTC
NA NA TRBJ1-5 TRBV27 CASSLSQGGGQPQHF TGTGCCAGCAGTCTATCGCAGGGAGGGGGTCAGCCCCAGCATTTT
NA NA TRBJ2-1 TRBV27 CASSPDLNEQFF TGTGCCAGCAGTCCCGACTTGAATGAGCAGTTCTTC
medium-sized TRBD1 TRBJ2-2 TRBV28 CASSYRGKGELFF TGTGCCAGCAGTTACAGGGGCAAAGGGGAGCTGTTTTTT
many TRBD1 TRBJ2-2 TRBV7-6 CASSLVGGIDTGELFF TGTGCCAGCAGCTTAGTAGGGGGCATAGACACCGGGGAGCTGTTTTTT
NA TRBD1 TRBJ1-2 TRBV4-1 CASSQAQDRDGYTF TGCGCCAGCAGCCAAGCCCAGGACAGGGATGGCTACACCTTC
NA TRBD1 TRBJ2-3 TRBV6-6 CASSTRGRGRTDTQYF TGTGCCAGCAGTACCCGAGGAAGGGGGCGAACAGATACGCAGTATTTT
few NA TRBJ2-2 TRBV19 CASSIDGSFLFF TGTGCCAGTAGTATAGATGGCAGTTTTCTGTTTTTT
NA NA TRBJ1-1 TRBV27 CASSGAKRINTEAFF TGTGCCAGCAGCGGGGCTAAAAGAATAAACACTGAAGCTTTCTTT
NA NA TRBJ1-2 TRBV7-9 CASSLAYDPLPGYTF TGTGCCAGCAGCTTAGCCTACGACCCACTCCCTGGCTACACCTTC
NA TRBD1 TRBJ2-1 TRBV7-8 CASSLAQGTLNEQFF TGTGCCAGCAGCTTAGCACAGGGGACGTTGAATGAGCAGTTCTTC
NA TRBD1 TRBJ1-1 TRBV29-1 CSVTPTGELDTEAFF TGCAGCGTTACCCCTACAGGGGAGTTGGACACTGAAGCTTTCTTT
NA NA TRBJ1-6 TRBV23-1 CASTQGTDYNSPLHF TGCGCCAGCACCCAGGGGACGGACTATAATTCACCCCTCCACTTT
NA NA TRBJ1-1 TRBV20-1 CSAPELGLSTEAFF TGCAGTGCCCCGGAACTGGGATTGAGCACTGAAGCTTTCTTT
few TRBD1 TRBJ1-6 TRBV7-2 CASSLVPRTGDYKYNSPLHF TGTGCCAGCAGCTTAGTCCCCCGGACAGGGGATTATAAGTATAATTCACCCCTCCACTTT
many TRBD2 TRBJ2-3 TRBV7-6 CASSLRPLGGAESTDTQYF TGTGCCAGCAGCTTACGACCTCTCGGGGGGGCGGAGAGCACAGATACGCAGTATTTT
NA NA TRBJ1-1 TRBV7-6 CASSFVWSIGKTEAFF TGTGCCAGCAGCTTTGTCTGGTCTATTGGGAAGACTGAAGCTTTCTTT
many NA TRBJ2-2 TRBV7-8 CASSKGLNTGELFF TGTGCCAGCAGCAAGGGACTTAACACCGGGGAGCTGTTTTTT
once TRBD1 TRBJ2-3 TRBV2 CASSEAEGTVFADTQYF TGTGCCAGCAGTGAAGCTGAGGGGACAGTTTTCGCAGATACGCAGTATTTT